What follows is one TCR beta chain and its context. Its antigen remains unknown. The junction departs from germline at one end; a sequencing error may be responsible. CD4+ cells were split into CD45RA+ naive and CD45RA-negative memory subsets. The sample originates from a study of shared clonotypes between healthy human individuals. Study observations and caveats: The study drew on few donors, limiting represented genetic and exposure-history diversity.

This CDR3 has 15 residues. Germline V lookup: CDR1 SGHTA, CDR2 FQGNSA. Original data processing: Filtering of immunoSEQ junctional sequences could not match full-length read filtering. Sequencing used immunoSEQ multiplex PCR; TCRdb keeps in-frame clones, though not all of them. That table furnishes V, J and clone size, whereas the DNA furnished D and trimming. The sample holds approximately 980,000 clones; over 75% are singletons and the top ten take about 1.5%. The rearrangement uses TRBV7-2 and TRBJ1-1; D may be TRBD1 (6 bases). Source material: memory CD4+ T cells sorted from blood. The subset denotes: CD45RA-negative fraction. This TCR was recovered from a man between 18 and 29 years old in good health. The CDR3 nucleotides are TGTGCCAGCAGCCTAGGTGGGGGCCGGAACGCTGAAGCTTTCTTT. Translated: CASSLGGGRNAEAFF.